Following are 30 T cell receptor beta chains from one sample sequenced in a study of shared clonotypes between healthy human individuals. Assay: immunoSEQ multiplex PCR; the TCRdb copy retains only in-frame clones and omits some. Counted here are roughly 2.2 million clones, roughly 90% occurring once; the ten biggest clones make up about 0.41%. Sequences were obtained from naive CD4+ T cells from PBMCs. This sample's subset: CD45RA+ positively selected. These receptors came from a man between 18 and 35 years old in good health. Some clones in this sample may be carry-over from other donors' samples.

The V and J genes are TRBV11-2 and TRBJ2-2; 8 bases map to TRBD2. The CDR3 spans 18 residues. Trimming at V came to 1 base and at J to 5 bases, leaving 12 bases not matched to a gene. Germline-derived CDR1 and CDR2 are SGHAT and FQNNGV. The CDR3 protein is CASSLVVQRERGTGELFF. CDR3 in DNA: TGTGCCAGCAGCTTAGTGGTCCAGCGGGAGAGAGGAACCGGGGAGCTGTTTTTT.

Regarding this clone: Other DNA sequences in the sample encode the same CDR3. The CDR3: CASSYSRYTGELFF. The CDR3 DNA is TGTGCCAGCAGTTACTCCAGATACACCGGGGAGCTGTTTTTT. The rearrangement links TRBV6-5 to TRBJ2-2; D is unclear. Deletions cut 0 bases from V and 3 bases from J, with 5 bases between. This CDR3 has 14 residues. CDR1 MNHEY and CDR2 SVGAGI come from the germline V gene.

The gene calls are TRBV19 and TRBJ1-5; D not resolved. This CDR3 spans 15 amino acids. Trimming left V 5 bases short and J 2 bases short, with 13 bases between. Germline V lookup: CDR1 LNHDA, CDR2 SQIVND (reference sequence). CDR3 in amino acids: CASSFSPDGNQPQHF. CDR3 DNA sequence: TGTGCCAGTAGTTTTTCGCCGGATGGCAATCAGCCCCAGCATTTT.

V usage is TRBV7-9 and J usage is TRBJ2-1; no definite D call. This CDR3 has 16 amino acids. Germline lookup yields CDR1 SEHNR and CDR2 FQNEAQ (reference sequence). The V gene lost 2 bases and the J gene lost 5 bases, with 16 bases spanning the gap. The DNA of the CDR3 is TGTGCCAGCAGCTTAACCTTCTTGGGTTATAACAATGAGCAGTTCTTC. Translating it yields CASSLTFLGYNNEQFF.

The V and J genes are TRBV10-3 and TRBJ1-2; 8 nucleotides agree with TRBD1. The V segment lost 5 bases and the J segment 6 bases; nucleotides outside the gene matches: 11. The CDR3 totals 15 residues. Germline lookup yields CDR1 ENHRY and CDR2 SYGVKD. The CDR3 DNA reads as TGTGCCATCAGTCCTTTCAAGGACAGGGAGGATGGCTACACCTTC. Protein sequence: CAISPFKDREDGYTF.

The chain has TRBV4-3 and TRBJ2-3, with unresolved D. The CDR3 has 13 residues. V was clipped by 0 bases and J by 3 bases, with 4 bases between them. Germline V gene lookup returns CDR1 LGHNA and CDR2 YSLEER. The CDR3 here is CASSQDGTDTQYF. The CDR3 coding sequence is TGCGCCAGCAGCCAAGATGGAACAGATACGCAGTATTTT.

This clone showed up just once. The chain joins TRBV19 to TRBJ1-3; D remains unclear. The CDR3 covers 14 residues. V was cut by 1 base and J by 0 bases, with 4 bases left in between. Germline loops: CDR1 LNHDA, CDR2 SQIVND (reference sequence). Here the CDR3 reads CASSIAVSGNTIYF. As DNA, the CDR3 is TGTGCCAGTAGTATAGCCGTCTCTGGAAACACCATATATTTT.

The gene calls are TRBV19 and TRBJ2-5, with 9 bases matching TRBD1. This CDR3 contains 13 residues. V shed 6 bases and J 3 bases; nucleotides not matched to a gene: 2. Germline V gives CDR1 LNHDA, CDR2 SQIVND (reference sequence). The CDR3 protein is CASRGTGKETQYF. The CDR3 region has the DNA TGTGCCAGTAGAGGGACAGGGAAAGAGACCCAGTACTTC.

Here the CDR3 DNA reads TGTGCCAGCAGCTTAGCCCCGGCCCTAGCGGTGCGGAATGAGCAGTTCTTC. The encoded protein is CASSLAPALAVRNEQFF. The V gene is TRBV7-8, the J gene TRBJ2-1; TRBD2 matches 7 bases. The CDR3 length is 17 residues. The germline CDR1 and CDR2 sequences are SGHVS and FQNEAQ. V shed 0 bases and J 7 bases; nucleotides not matched to a gene: 12.

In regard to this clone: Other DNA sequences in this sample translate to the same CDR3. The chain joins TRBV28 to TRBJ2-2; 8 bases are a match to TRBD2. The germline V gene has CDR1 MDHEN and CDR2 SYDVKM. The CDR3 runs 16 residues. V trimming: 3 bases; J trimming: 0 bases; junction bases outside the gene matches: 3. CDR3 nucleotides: TGTGCCAGCAGTTTGGCGGGAGGATCGAACACCGGGGAGCTGTTTTTT. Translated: CASSLAGGSNTGELFF.

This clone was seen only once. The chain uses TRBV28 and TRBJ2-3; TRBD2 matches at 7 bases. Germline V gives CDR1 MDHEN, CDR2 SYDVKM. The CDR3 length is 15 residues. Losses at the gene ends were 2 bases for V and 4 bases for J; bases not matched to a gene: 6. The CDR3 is CASSLITAGSDTQYF. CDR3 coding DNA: TGTGCCAGCAGTTTAATAACAGCGGGGTCAGATACGCAGTATTTT. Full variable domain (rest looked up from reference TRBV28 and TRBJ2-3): DVKVTQSSRYLVKRTGEKVFLECVQDMDHENMFWYRQDPGLGLRLIYFSYDVKMKEKGDIPEGYSVSREKKERFSLILESASTNQTSMYLCASSLITAGSDTQYFGPGTRLTVL.

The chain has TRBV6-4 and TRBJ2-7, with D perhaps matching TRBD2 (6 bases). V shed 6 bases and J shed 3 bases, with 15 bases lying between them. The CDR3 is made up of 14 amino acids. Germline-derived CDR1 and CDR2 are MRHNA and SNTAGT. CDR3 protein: CASRRDSENYEQYF. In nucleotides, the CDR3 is TGTGCCAGCAGGCGGGATAGCGAAAACTACGAGCAGTACTTC.

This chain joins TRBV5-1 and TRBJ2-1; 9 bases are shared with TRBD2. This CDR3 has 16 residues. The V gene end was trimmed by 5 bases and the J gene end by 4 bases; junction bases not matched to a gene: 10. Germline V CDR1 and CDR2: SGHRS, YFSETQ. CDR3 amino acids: CASSSSPLAGYNEQFF. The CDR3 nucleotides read TGCGCCAGCAGTAGCAGTCCTCTAGCGGGGTACAATGAGCAGTTCTTC.

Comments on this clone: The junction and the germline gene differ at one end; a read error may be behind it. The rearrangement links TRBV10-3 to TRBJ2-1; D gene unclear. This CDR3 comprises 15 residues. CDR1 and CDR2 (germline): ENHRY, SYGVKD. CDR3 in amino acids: CAISESGGIYNGQFF. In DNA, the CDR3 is TGTGCCATCAGTGAGTCTGGCGGCATATACAATGGGCAGTTCTTC.

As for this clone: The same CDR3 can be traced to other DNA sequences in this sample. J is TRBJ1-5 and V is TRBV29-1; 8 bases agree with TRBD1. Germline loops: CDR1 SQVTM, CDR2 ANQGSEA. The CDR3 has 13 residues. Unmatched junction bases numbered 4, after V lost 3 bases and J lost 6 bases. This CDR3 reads CSVDAGGGQPQHF. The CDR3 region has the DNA TGCAGCGTTGACGCAGGGGGCGGTCAGCCCCAGCATTTT.

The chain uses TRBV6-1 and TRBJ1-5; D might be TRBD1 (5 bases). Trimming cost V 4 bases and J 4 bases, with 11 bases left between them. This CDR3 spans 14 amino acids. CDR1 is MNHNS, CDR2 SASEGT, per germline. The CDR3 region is CASSGQSSNQPQHF. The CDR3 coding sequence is TGTGCCAGCAGTGGACAGAGCAGTAATCAGCCCCAGCATTTT.

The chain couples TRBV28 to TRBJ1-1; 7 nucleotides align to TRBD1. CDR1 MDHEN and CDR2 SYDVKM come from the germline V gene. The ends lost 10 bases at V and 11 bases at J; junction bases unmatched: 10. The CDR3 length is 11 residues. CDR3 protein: CATGQAAGAFF. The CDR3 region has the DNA TGTGCCACCGGACAGGCGGCCGGGGCTTTCTTT. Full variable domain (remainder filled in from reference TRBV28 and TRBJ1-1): DVKVTQSSRYLVKRTGEKVFLECVQDMDHENMFWYRQDPGLGLRLIYFSYDVKMKEKGDIPEGYSVSREKKERFSLILESASTNQTSMYLCATGQAAGAFFGQGTRLTVV.

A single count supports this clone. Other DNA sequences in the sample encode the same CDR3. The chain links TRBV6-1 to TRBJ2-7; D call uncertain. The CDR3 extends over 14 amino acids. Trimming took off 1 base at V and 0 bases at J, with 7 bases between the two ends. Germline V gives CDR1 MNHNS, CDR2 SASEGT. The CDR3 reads CASSEGRLSYEQYF. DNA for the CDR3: TGTGCCAGCAGTGAAGGCCGACTCTCCTACGAGCAGTACTTC.

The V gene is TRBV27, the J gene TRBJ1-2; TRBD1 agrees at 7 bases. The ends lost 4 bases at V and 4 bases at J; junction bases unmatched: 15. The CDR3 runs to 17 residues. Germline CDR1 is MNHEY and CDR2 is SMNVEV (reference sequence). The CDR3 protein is CASSSARGNLLIYGYTF. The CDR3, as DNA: TGTGCCAGCAGTTCCGCCAGGGGGAATCTCCTTATCTATGGCTACACCTTC.

CDR3 protein: CASSLGGAPQGPQHF. Written as DNA, the CDR3 is TGTGCCAGCAGCTTAGGGGGGGCCCCGCAAGGGCCCCAGCATTTT. The V and J genes are TRBV7-2 and TRBJ1-5, with D possibly matching TRBD1 (6 bases). Trimming removed 1 base at V and 9 bases at J, with 16 bases between. Looked up from germline, CDR1 is SGHTA and CDR2 is FQGNSA. CDR3 size: 15 residues.

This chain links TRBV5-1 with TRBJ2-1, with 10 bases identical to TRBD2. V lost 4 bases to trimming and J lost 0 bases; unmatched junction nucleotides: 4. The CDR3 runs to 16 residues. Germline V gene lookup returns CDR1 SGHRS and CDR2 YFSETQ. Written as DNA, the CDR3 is TGCGCCAGCAGCCTCTGGACTAGCGGCTCCTACAATGAGCAGTTCTTC. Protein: CASSLWTSGSYNEQFF.

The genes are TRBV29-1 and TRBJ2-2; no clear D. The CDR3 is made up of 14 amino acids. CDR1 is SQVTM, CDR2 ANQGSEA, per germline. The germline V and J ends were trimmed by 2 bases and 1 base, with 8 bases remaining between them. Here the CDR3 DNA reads TGCAGCGTTGAACCCTCTCAGAACACCGGGGAGCTGTTTTTT. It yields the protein CSVEPSQNTGELFF.

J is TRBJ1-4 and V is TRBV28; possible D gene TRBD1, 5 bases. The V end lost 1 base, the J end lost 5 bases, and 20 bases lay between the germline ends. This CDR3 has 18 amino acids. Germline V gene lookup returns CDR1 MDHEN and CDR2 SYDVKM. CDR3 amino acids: CASSLLVFVGRRNEKLFF. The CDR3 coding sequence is TGTGCCAGCAGTTTATTGGTATTTGTGGGACGGAGAAATGAAAAACTGTTTTTT.

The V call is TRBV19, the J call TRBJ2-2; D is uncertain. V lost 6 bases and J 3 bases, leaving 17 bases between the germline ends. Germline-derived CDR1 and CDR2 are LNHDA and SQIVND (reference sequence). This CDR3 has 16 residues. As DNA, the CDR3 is TGTGCCAGTAGACCCCATCGTTGGGGTGACACCGGGGAGCTGTTTTTT. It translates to CASRPHRWGDTGELFF.

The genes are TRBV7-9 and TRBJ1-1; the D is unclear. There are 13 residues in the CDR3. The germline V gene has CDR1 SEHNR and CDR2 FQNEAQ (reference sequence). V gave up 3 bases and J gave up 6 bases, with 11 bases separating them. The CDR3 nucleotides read TGTGCCAGCAGCTTGACCAGGACGGCTGAAGCTTTCTTT. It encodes CASSLTRTAEAFF.

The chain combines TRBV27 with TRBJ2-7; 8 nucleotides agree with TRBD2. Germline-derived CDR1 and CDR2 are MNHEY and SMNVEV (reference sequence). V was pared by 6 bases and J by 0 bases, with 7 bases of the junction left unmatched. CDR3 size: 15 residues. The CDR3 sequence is CASSRSGGASYEQYF. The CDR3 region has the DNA TGTGCCAGCAGCCGATCGGGGGGGGCCTCCTACGAGCAGTACTTC.

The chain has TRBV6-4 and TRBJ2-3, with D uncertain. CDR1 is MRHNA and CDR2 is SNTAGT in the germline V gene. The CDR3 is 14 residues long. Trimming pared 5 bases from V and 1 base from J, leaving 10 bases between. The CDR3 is CASSRWSGTDTQYF. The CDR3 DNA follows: TGTGCCAGCAGTCGATGGTCTGGCACAGATACGCAGTATTTT.

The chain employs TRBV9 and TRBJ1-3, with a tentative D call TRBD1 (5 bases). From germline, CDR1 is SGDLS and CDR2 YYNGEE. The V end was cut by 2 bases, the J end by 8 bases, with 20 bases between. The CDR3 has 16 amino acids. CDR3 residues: CASSVRGRTQGDTIYF. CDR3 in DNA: TGTGCCAGCAGCGTTCGGGGCCGGACCCAGGGAGACACCATATATTTT.

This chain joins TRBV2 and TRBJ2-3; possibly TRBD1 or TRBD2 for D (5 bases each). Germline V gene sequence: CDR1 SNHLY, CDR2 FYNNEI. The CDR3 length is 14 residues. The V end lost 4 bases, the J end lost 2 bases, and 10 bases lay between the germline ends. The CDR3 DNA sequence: TGTGCCAGCAGTGGGGACGGTTCCACAGATACGCAGTATTTT. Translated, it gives CASSGDGSTDTQYF.

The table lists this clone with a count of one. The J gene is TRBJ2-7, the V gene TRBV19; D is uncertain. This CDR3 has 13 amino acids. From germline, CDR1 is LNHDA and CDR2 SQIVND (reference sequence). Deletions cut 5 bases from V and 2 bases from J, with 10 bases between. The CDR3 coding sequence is TGTGCCAGTAGTGTGACAAAAACCTACGAGCAGTACTTC. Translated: CASSVTKTYEQYF.